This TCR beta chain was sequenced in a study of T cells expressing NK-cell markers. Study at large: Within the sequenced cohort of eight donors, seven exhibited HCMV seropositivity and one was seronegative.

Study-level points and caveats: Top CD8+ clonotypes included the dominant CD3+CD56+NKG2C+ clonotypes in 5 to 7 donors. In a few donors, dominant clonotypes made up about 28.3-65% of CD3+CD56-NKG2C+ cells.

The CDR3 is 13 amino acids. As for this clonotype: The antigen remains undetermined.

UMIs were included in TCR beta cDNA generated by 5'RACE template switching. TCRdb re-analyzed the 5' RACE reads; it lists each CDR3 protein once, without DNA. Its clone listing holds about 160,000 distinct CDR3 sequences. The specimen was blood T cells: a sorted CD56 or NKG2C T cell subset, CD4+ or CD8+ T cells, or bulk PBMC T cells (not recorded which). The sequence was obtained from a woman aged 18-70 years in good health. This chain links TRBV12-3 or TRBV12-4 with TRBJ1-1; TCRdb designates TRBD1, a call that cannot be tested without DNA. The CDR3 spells CASSWTEGTEAFF.